This T cell receptor (beta chain) appears in the sequencing data of a study of chemoradiotherapy in HPV16-positive cancers. The CDR3 spans 15 residues. Trimming cost V 7 bases and J 8 bases, with 23 bases left between them. Per the germline V gene, CDR1 is SNHLY and CDR2 is FYNNEI. Study outcomes and limitations: Non-HPV-specific T cells did not expand in tumors during treatment, whereas candidate HPV-specific clones and E7-related motifs did.

Profiled with immunoSEQ multiplex PCR; TCRdb holds only in-frame clones, not every one. The data show more than 950 clones, about 83% seen once. Comment on this clone: Its matching antigen is unknown.

Samples were taken several times over chemoradiotherapy. The sequence was collected from a human donor with HPV-associated anogenital cancer. The chain carries TRBV2 and TRBJ1-1; maybe TRBD1 (6 bases). The sequencing used tumor tissue, collected from a patient who underwent chemoradiotherapy. DNA of the CDR3: TGTGCCAGCACAAGGACAGTTTTATCCCGAGGGGAAGCTTTCTTT. This encodes CASTRTVLSRGEAFF.